Listed below are T cell receptor beta chains from one sample, sequenced in a study of cytomegalovirus exposure and HLA in healthy donors. Profiled with immunoSEQ multiplex PCR; TCRdb holds only in-frame clones, not every one. The sample records over 150,000 clones, around 77% being singletons. The material sequenced was PBMCs. The source is a woman younger than 35 in good health and CMV-seronegative. The CDR3 runs from the conserved cysteine through the conserved F or W. The order of the fields is D gene, V gene, clone size, J gene, CDR3 DNA, CDR3 protein. D genes are given only for firm matches. Some rows mark clone size as missing; the rest say once, few, many or name a class of expanded clone.

TRBD1	TRBV19	once	TRBJ2-7	TGTGCCAGTAGTTCGGACAGGGCCCACTCCTACGAGCAGTACTTC	CASSSDRAHSYEQYF
-	TRBV29-1	-	TRBJ2-1	TGCAGCGTTGCATTCGGCAATGAGCAGTTCTTC	CSVAFGNEQFF
-	TRBV9	-	TRBJ1-1	TGTGCCAGCAGCGGTGGAGGGAGTTTTACTGAAGCTTTCTTT	CASSGGGSFTEAFF
-	TRBV11-2	-	TRBJ1-1	TGTGCCAGCAGCTTAGAATCGGGGACTGAAGCTTTCTTT	CASSLESGTEAFF
TRBD1	TRBV2	-	TRBJ1-3	TGTGCCAGCAGGGGCGGGACAGGCTCTGGAAACACCATATATTTT	CASRGGTGSGNTIYF
TRBD2	TRBV7-3	-	TRBJ2-7	TGTGCCAGCAGCCGAAGTATAGCGGGAGGGAGGATCGACGAGCAGTACTTC	CASSRSIAGGRIDEQYF
TRBD1	TRBV19	-	TRBJ1-5	TGTGCCAGTTCGGAGACAGGGGGCAATCAGCCCCAGCATTTT	CASSETGGNQPQHF
-	TRBV11-2	-	TRBJ2-7	TGTGCCAGCAGCCCCTTCGGGGACATCCACGAGCAGTACTTC	CASSPFGDIHEQYF
-	TRBV7-8	-	TRBJ1-5	TGTGCCAGCAGCTCCCATGAAGCAAGCAATCAGCCCCAGCATTTT	CASSSHEASNQPQHF
TRBD1	TRBV19	-	TRBJ1-2	TGTGCCAGTAGTATACAGGGACAGGGCGGCGGCTACACCTTC	CASSIQGQGGGYTF
TRBD2	TRBV30	-	TRBJ2-3	TGTGCCTGGCGGGGTCTAGCGGCTAGCACAGATACGCAGTATTTT	CAWRGLAASTDTQYF
TRBD2	TRBV6-1	-	TRBJ2-3	TGTGCCAGCAGTGATGACGGACTAGCGGGGTCAGATACGCAGTATTTT	CASSDDGLAGSDTQYF
-	TRBV11-3	-	TRBJ2-7	TGTGCCAGCAGCCTCCCCGCGGGAGAGCAGTACTTC	CASSLPAGEQYF
-	TRBV2	-	TRBJ2-1	TGTGCCAGCAGTGAAGAGGGCCGGAGGTCCAATGAGCAGTTCTTC	CASSEEGRRSNEQFF
-	TRBV5-1	-	TRBJ1-2	TGCGCCAGCAGCTTGGGGGGGGGAGAGAACTATGGCTACACCTTC	CASSLGGGENYGYTF
TRBD1	TRBV27	few	TRBJ1-1	TGTGCCAGCAGCCGCTGGGACAGGGTTTCGAACACTGAAGCTTTCTTT	CASSRWDRVSNTEAFF
TRBD1	TRBV19	-	TRBJ2-3	TGTGCCACCCAACAGGGGCCCAGCACAGATACGCAGTATTTT	CATQQGPSTDTQYF
-	TRBV27	-	TRBJ2-7	TGTGCCAGCAGTTTATCGTTAGCCCTCTCCTACGAGCAGTACTTC	CASSLSLALSYEQYF
TRBD1	TRBV5-1	-	TRBJ1-4	TGCGCCAGCAGCTTCACGCTTCCGGGACAGGGGTTTCGGAATGAAAAACTGTTTTTT	CASSFTLPGQGFRNEKLFF
-	TRBV4-3	-	TRBJ1-1	TGCGCCAGCAGCCAATCCCAAGGTAATACTAGAGCTTTCTTT	CASSQSQGNTRAFF
-	TRBV7-3	-	TRBJ2-1	TGTGCCAGCAGCCCCTCTGCGGAAGCGGTAGAGCAGTTCTTC	CASSPSAEAVEQFF
-	TRBV7-3	-	TRBJ1-3	TGTGCCAGCAGCTTGGGGCCAGGGTCTGGAAACACCATATATTTT	CASSLGPGSGNTIYF
TRBD2	TRBV7-9	-	TRBJ2-3	TGTGCCAGCAGCTTAGTAGCGGGGGGGCTTGGAGATACGCAGTATTTT	CASSLVAGGLGDTQYF
TRBD2	TRBV19	-	TRBJ2-4	TGTGCCAGTAGCCCAAGGGGACTAGCGGGGGATCTAGCCAAAAACATTCAGTACTTC	CASSPRGLAGDLAKNIQYF
TRBD1	TRBV4-1	-	TRBJ1-1	TGCGCCAGCAGCCCGGACAGGATGAACACTGAAGCTTTCTTT	CASSPDRMNTEAFF
-	TRBV4-3	-	TRBJ1-4	TGCGCCAGCAGCCAAGAGTGGGCAGGGAATGAAAAACTGTTTTTT	CASSQEWAGNEKLFF
-	TRBV5-1	-	TRBJ1-1	TGCGCCAGCAGCCATACCAAAACAGAGAACACTGAAGCTTTCTTT	CASSHTKTENTEAFF